What follows describes a single T cell receptor (beta chain). Its antigen remains unidentified. Per-nucleotide qualities are absent, and no much larger clonotype sits a single base away. In the germline V gene (reference sequence), CDR1 corresponds to DFQATT and CDR2 to SNEGSKA. V loses 3 bases, J loses 9 bases, and the germline ends lie 9 bases apart. Its CDR3 holds 11 amino acids, cysteine through phenylalanine. The entry retains the CDR3 DNA only, 33 bases that are in frame from base 1. The immunoSEQ Assay, a bias-controlled multiplex PCR, was used to amplify TCRbeta CDR3 regions from genomic DNA. On the study's bioinformatics: Nucleated cell counts per sample were estimated from amplification of reference gene primers within the assay. To quantify the absolute abundance of each unique TCRbeta CDR3 rearrangement, sequence reads were collapsed and filtered. For each sample, productive Simpson clonality was calculated as the square root of Simpson's diversity index over productive rearrangements. TCRdb obtained this table from immuneACCESS and retained in-frame rearrangements with V and J assigned. These tables miss some clones; where compared with another copy, unresolved V genes account for less than half of the shortfall, and the remainder is unexplained. V, J and clone size were drawn from that table, and D and trimming were deduced from the DNA. Here the sample has roughly 66,000 clones; around 92% occur a single time. Of the sample, over 10% is held by the ten largest clones.

These data belong to a study of blood T cell repertoires in COVID-19 (dated by TCRdb to about 2020). At the level of the whole study: Samples covering the acute and convalescent phases of COVID-19 were provided by collaborators in the United States, Italy and Spain. The samples were drawn from two sources: the first 160 participants of the ongoing ImmuneRACE study, and 1,200 or so subjects contributed by 6 global collaborators. A de-identified subject ID, COVID-19 status, age in years and sex were almost always included in the sample metadata. Subjects who had been exposed to COVID-19, were actively infected with it, or had recovered from it provided the deeply sampled blood TCRbeta repertoires that made up the dataset. A freely available public database, intended as a resource for researchers studying the immune response to SARS-CoV-2, is where the repertoires were released. The prospective study material was composed of cDNA or gDNA derived from T cells, B-cell-depleted T cells, or PBMCs. Where HLA class I and class II types were available, the types were taken from metadata supplied by the sample provider, not from assay-based typing.

Overall study results and their limits: The amount of clinical and demographic metadata varied by source and participant and was provided uncurated.

Whole blood was collected in K2EDTA tubes by collaborating institutions according to the institutions' own protocols. For TCRbeta analysis, collaborators shipped samples as frozen whole blood, isolated PBMCs, or DNA extracted from either of those sample types. The rearranged segments are TRBV20-1 and TRBJ2-1; the D gene cannot be named for sure. Sequencing used peripheral blood. The clonotype originates from a human donor with active COVID-19. The donor label of this sample is uncertain. In nucleotides, the sequence is TGCAGTGCTAGCCGTGTTTTTGAGCAGTTCTTC. This translates into CSASRVFEQFF.